This is a list of T cell receptor beta chains from one sample in a study of T cell changes during pregnancy in multiple sclerosis. This table comes from immunoSEQ multiplex PCR, and its TCRdb copy is limited to in-frame clones, with some not included. The sample has some 100,000 clones, around 90% seen once. The sequences come from peripheral blood, collected in the second trimester of pregnancy. These receptors were obtained from a female donor with multiple sclerosis, enrolled in a pregnancy study. The CDR3 runs from the conserved cysteine through the conserved F or W. The order of the fields is J gene, V gene, D gene, clone size, CDR3 DNA, CDR3 protein. A D gene is named only where the DNA matches it firmly. Rows may omit the clone size; those that give it use once, few, many or a size class.

J: TRBJ2-1
V: TRBV25-1
D: NA
size: NA
DNA: TGTGCCAGCAGTCTGGCCGGGACCAGGGGAAATGAGCAGTTCTTC
CDR3: CASSLAGTRGNEQFF

J: TRBJ2-5
V: TRBV4-1
D: TRBD2
size: few
DNA: TGCGCCAGCAGCCAAGAAGTCGAACTAGCGGAGACCCAGTACTTC
CDR3: CASSQEVELAETQYF

J: TRBJ2-2
V: TRBV7-2
D: NA
size: NA
DNA: TGTGCCAGCAGCTTAGTATCAGGGGACACCGGGGAGCTGTTTTTT
CDR3: CASSLVSGDTGELFF

J: TRBJ2-3
V: TRBV5-4
D: TRBD2
size: NA
DNA: TGTGCCAGCAGCCCTCCTACTAGCGGGAGATCAGATACGCAGTATTTT
CDR3: CASSPPTSGRSDTQYF

J: TRBJ2-1
V: TRBV6-6
D: TRBD2
size: NA
DNA: TGTGCCAGCACCTTAGCGGGAGACTACAATGAGCAGTTCTTC
CDR3: CASTLAGDYNEQFF

J: TRBJ2-3
V: TRBV28
D: TRBD2
size: NA
DNA: TGTGCCAGCAGTTTGAGGACTAGCGGGAGTAATACGCAGTATTTT
CDR3: CASSLRTSGSNTQYF

J: TRBJ2-1
V: TRBV4-3
D: TRBD1
size: NA
DNA: TGCGCCAGCAGCCAAGTAGGACAGGGGGGCAATGAGCAGTTCTTC
CDR3: CASSQVGQGGNEQFF

J: TRBJ1-1
V: TRBV10-3
D: TRBD1
size: NA
DNA: TGTGCCATCAGTGAGAGGGGGACAGGTAGAATGAACACTGAAGCTTTCTTT
CDR3: CAISERGTGRMNTEAFF

J: TRBJ2-7
V: TRBV28
D: TRBD1
size: NA
DNA: TGTGCCAGCAGTGGGACAGGGGTAATCTACGAGCAGTACTTC
CDR3: CASSGTGVIYEQYF

J: TRBJ2-7
V: TRBV7-6
D: TRBD2
size: NA
DNA: TGTGCCAGCAGCTTAGGGAGTAGCGGGAGGGCCTTCTACGAGCAGTACTTC
CDR3: CASSLGSSGRAFYEQYF

J: TRBJ2-1
V: TRBV7-9
D: TRBD2
size: NA
DNA: TGTGCCAGCAGGCCTGGGACTAGCGGGAGTTTCGAGCAGTTCTTC
CDR3: CASRPGTSGSFEQFF

J: TRBJ2-1
V: TRBV7-2
D: NA
size: once
DNA: TGTGCCAGCAGCTTAGCGGCGGGATTGCGGTTCTTC
CDR3: CASSLAAGLRFF

J: TRBJ2-7
V: TRBV7-9
D: TRBD2
size: NA
DNA: TGTGCCAGCAGCTCACGCCGGCTAGCGGGAGTCATCGCCCCCCTCGAGCAGTACTTC
CDR3: CASSSRRLAGVIAPLEQYF

J: TRBJ2-3
V: TRBV7-2
D: TRBD2
size: NA
DNA: TGTGCCAGCAGTTCAGCGGGGTCCACAGATACGCAGTATTTT
CDR3: CASSSAGSTDTQYF

J: TRBJ1-2
V: TRBV19
D: NA
size: NA
DNA: TGTGCCAGTAGTATAGGAGGACAACTGATGGGAGGCTACACCTTC
CDR3: CASSIGGQLMGGYTF

J: TRBJ2-1
V: TRBV5-6
D: TRBD1
size: NA
DNA: TGTGCCAGCAGCTCCGGGGCGTTAGGGGGCGATGAGCAGTTCTTC
CDR3: CASSSGALGGDEQFF

J: TRBJ1-1
V: TRBV5-1
D: NA
size: NA
DNA: TGCGCCAGCAGCTTGGGAGCGGGACCCATCCGGAGCACTGAAGCTTTCTTT
CDR3: CASSLGAGPIRSTEAFF

J: TRBJ1-1
V: TRBV4-3
D: NA
size: NA
DNA: TGCGCCAGCAGCCAAGACTGGGGCGCTGAAGCTTTCTTT
CDR3: CASSQDWGAEAFF

J: TRBJ2-3
V: TRBV27
D: NA
size: NA
DNA: TGTGCCAGCAGTTTCGTCGCGGGAACTAGCACAGATACGCAGTATTTT
CDR3: CASSFVAGTSTDTQYF

J: TRBJ1-2
V: TRBV27
D: NA
size: NA
DNA: TGTGCCAGCAGTTGGGCGGGGGTGGCGATCGATGGCTACACCTTC
CDR3: CASSWAGVAIDGYTF

J: TRBJ2-3
V: TRBV7-9
D: TRBD1
size: NA
DNA: TGTGCCAGCAGCCCAAATCCGCCCGGGACAGGGTGGACAGATACGCAGTATTTT
CDR3: CASSPNPPGTGWTDTQYF

J: TRBJ1-1
V: TRBV25-1
D: NA
size: NA
DNA: TGTGCCAGCAGTCCAGGGATGAACACTGAAGCTTTCTTT
CDR3: CASSPGMNTEAFF

J: TRBJ2-6
V: TRBV2
D: NA
size: NA
DNA: TGTGCCAGCAGTGAGGAGGGATCTGGGGCCAACGTCCTGACTTTC
CDR3: CASSEEGSGANVLTF

J: TRBJ1-2
V: TRBV19
D: TRBD1
size: NA
DNA: TGTGCCAGTAGTTCGGACAGGGCGTATGGCTACACCTTC
CDR3: CASSSDRAYGYTF

J: TRBJ1-2
V: TRBV2
D: NA
size: once
DNA: TGTGCCAGCAGTGAAGAGGGGCAGGGGTGTTATACCTTC
CDR3: CASSEEGQGCYTF

J: TRBJ2-5
V: TRBV5-1
D: TRBD2
size: NA
DNA: TGCGCCAGCAGCTTGCAGGGGACTAGCGTACAAGAGACCCAGTACTTC
CDR3: CASSLQGTSVQETQYF

J: TRBJ2-7
V: TRBV4-1
D: TRBD2
size: NA
DNA: TGCGCCAGCAGCCAAGATCTTCTAGCGGGAGGGCCAAACTACGAGCAGTACTTC
CDR3: CASSQDLLAGGPNYEQYF

J: TRBJ2-6
V: TRBV6-1
D: TRBD1
size: once
DNA: TGTGCCAGCAGTGAATTGGGGACAGGGATCTCTGGGGCCAACGTCCTGACTTTC
CDR3: CASSELGTGISGANVLTF

J: TRBJ2-1
V: TRBV19
D: TRBD1
size: NA
DNA: TGTGCCAGTAGTAAAAACAGGGGGCTAGAGTTTCTCGATGAGCAGTTCTTC
CDR3: CASSKNRGLEFLDEQFF

J: TRBJ2-5
V: TRBV19
D: NA
size: NA
DNA: TGTGCCAGTAGTCGGGTCAACCAAGAGACCCAGTACTTC
CDR3: CASSRVNQETQYF

J: TRBJ2-1
V: TRBV30
D: NA
size: NA
DNA: TGTGCCTGGTCCTTCGAAGCCAAGCAGTTCTTC
CDR3: CAWSFEAKQFF

J: TRBJ2-5
V: TRBV15
D: TRBD2
size: NA
DNA: TGTGCCACCAGCAGAGAACCCCTGGGACTAGCGGGAGAGACCCAGTACTTC
CDR3: CATSREPLGLAGETQYF

J: TRBJ2-1
V: TRBV2
D: TRBD2
size: NA
DNA: TGTGCCAGGGCTACTAGCGGGTTCTACAATGAGCAGTTCTTC
CDR3: CARATSGFYNEQFF

J: TRBJ2-1
V: TRBV27
D: NA
size: NA
DNA: TGTGCCAGCAGGCAGCGCCCAAACAATGAGCAGTTCTTC
CDR3: CASRQRPNNEQFF

J: TRBJ2-3
V: TRBV29-1
D: NA
size: once
DNA: TGCAGCGGTGGACTGCTCCCCACAGATACGCAGTATTTT
CDR3: CSGGLLPTDTQYF

J: TRBJ2-1
V: TRBV5-4
D: TRBD1
size: NA
DNA: TGTGCCAGCAGCTTGGACATTGGACAGGGGCCGGTTGAGCAGTTCTTC
CDR3: CASSLDIGQGPVEQFF

J: TRBJ1-1
V: TRBV21-1
D: NA
size: NA
DNA: TGTGCCAGCAGCTCCGCAGGGGCTAGGGACACTGAAGCTTTCTTT
CDR3: CASSSAGARDTEAFF

J: TRBJ1-2
V: TRBV27
D: NA
size: once
DNA: TGTGCCAGCAGTTTACAGGGGAACTATGGCTACACCTTC
CDR3: CASSLQGNYGYTF

J: TRBJ1-2
V: TRBV25-1
D: NA
size: NA
DNA: TGTGCCAGCAGTGAATCGGGGGTCAACTATGGCTACACCTTC
CDR3: CASSESGVNYGYTF

J: TRBJ2-5
V: TRBV13
D: TRBD2
size: NA
DNA: TGTGCCAGCAGCTCTCGGACTAGCGGGAGGTGGGAGACCCAGTACTTC
CDR3: CASSSRTSGRWETQYF

J: TRBJ1-5
V: TRBV11-2
D: TRBD1
size: NA
DNA: TGTGCCAGCAGCCCTCCAGGACAGGGTCCTCAGCCCCAGCATTTT
CDR3: CASSPPGQGPQPQHF

J: TRBJ1-5
V: TRBV5-1
D: TRBD1
size: NA
DNA: TGCGCCAGCAGCGTACAGGGGGAGAGCAATCAGCCCCAGCATTTT
CDR3: CASSVQGESNQPQHF

J: TRBJ1-2
V: TRBV11-3
D: NA
size: NA
DNA: TGTGCCAGCAGCTCAACAGGGAGCGCTAACTATGGCTACACCTTC
CDR3: CASSSTGSANYGYTF

J: TRBJ2-3
V: TRBV2
D: TRBD2
size: NA
DNA: TGTGCCAGCCGAGGTAGCGGGATTAGCACAGATACGCAGTATTTT
CDR3: CASRGSGISTDTQYF

J: TRBJ2-1
V: TRBV5-1
D: NA
size: NA
DNA: TGCGCCAGCAGCTTGGGAGTCGACTCCCCCTACAATGAGCAGTTCTTC
CDR3: CASSLGVDSPYNEQFF

J: TRBJ1-4
V: TRBV18
D: NA
size: NA
DNA: TGTGCCAGCTCACCAGAGGGACAAGGGGAAAAACTGTTTTTT
CDR3: CASSPEGQGEKLFF

J: TRBJ2-7
V: TRBV6-5
D: TRBD1
size: NA
DNA: TGTGCCAGCAGTTACTCTAGGGACAGCTCCTACGAGCAGTACTTC
CDR3: CASSYSRDSSYEQYF

J: TRBJ2-1
V: TRBV6-4
D: TRBD1
size: NA
DNA: TGTGCCAGCAGTGACCAGGGGACAGGGACGACGAATGAGCAGTTCTTC
CDR3: CASSDQGTGTTNEQFF

J: TRBJ2-3
V: TRBV9
D: NA
size: NA
DNA: TGTGCCAGCAGCTATAGGGGGATTTTCGGCACAGATACGCAGTATTTT
CDR3: CASSYRGIFGTDTQYF

J: TRBJ1-1
V: TRBV19
D: NA
size: NA
DNA: TGTGCCAGTAGTGTCCAGGCCACTGAAGCTTTCTTT
CDR3: CASSVQATEAFF

J: TRBJ1-3
V: TRBV21-1
D: NA
size: NA
DNA: TGTGCCAGCAGCACCCCAAATCGACAGACCTCTGGAAACACCATATATTTT
CDR3: CASSTPNRQTSGNTIYF

J: TRBJ1-2
V: TRBV21-1
D: NA
size: NA
DNA: TGTGCCAGCCCTGGGGGACAGGGAATCTATGGCTACACCTTC
CDR3: CASPGGQGIYGYTF

J: TRBJ1-1
V: TRBV7-8
D: NA
size: NA
DNA: TGTGCCAGCAGCCCGGGGAGGCCAAAGAACACTGAAGCTTTCTTT
CDR3: CASSPGRPKNTEAFF

J: TRBJ1-1
V: TRBV4-3
D: NA
size: once
DNA: TGCGCCAGCAGCCAAATTGGGAGTAGGAACACTGAAGCTTTCTTT
CDR3: CASSQIGSRNTEAFF

J: TRBJ2-1
V: TRBV7-9
D: TRBD2
size: NA
DNA: TGTGCCAGCAGCACTAGCGGGAGGTCCTACAATGAGCAGTTCTTC
CDR3: CASSTSGRSYNEQFF

J: TRBJ2-1
V: TRBV6-1
D: NA
size: NA
DNA: TGTGCCAGCATCGTCACAGGGCTTTACTACAATGAGCAGTTCTTC
CDR3: CASIVTGLYYNEQFF